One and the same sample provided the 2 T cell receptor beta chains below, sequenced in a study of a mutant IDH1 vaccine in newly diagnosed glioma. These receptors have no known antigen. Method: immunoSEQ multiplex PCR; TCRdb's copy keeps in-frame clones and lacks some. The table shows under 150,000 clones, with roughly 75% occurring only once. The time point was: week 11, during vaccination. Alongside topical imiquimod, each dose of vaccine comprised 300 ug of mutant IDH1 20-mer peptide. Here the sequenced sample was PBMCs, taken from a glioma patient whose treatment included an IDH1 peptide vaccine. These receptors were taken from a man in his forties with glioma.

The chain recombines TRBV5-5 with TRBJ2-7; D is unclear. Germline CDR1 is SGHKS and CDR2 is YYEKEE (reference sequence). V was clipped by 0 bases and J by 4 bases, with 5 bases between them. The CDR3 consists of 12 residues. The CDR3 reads CASSLGLYEQYF. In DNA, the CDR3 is TGTGCCAGCAGCTTGGGTTTGTACGAGCAGTACTTC.

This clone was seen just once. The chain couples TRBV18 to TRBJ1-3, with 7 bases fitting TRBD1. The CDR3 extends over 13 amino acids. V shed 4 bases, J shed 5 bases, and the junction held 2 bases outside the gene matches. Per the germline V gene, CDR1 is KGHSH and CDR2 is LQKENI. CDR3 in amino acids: CASSRQGRNTIYF. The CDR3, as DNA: TGTGCCAGCTCACGACAGGGTAGAAACACCATATATTTT. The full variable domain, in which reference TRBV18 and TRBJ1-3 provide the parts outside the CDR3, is NAGVMQNPRHLVRRRGQEARLRCSPMKGHSHVYWYRQLPEEGLKFMVYLQKENIIDESGMPKERFSAEFPKEGPSILRIQQVVRGDSAAYFCASSRQGRNTIYFGEGSWLTVV.